This passage covers 17 T cell receptor beta chains from one sample sequenced in a study of blood T cell repertoires in COVID-19. Using immunoSEQ multiplex PCR, the repertoire was profiled, and TCRdb retains in-frame clones only, with some absent. The sample lists 200,000 to 250,000 clones, about 83% occurring once. The sequenced material came from PBMCs or T cells enriched from blood (not recorded which). The receptors derive from a woman in her fifties or sixties who had been exposed to COVID-19.

This clone showed up just a few times. The chain is built from TRBV4-3 and TRBJ2-5; perhaps TRBD1 as D (6 bases). Between the trimmed V and J ends, which lost 1 base and 4 bases, there was a span of 7 bases. The CDR3 runs to 13 residues. Germline V gene data show CDR1 as LGHNA and CDR2 as YSLEER. The CDR3 DNA follows: TGCGCCAGCAGCCAAGGCAGGGGAGAGACCCAGTACTTC. Protein sequence: CASSQGRGETQYF.

V usage is TRBV9 and J usage is TRBJ1-2; no clear D gene. The V gene's germline CDR1 is SGDLS and CDR2 YYNGEE. V was cut by 2 bases and J by 7 bases, with 15 bases left in between. CDR3 length: 14 residues. The CDR3 DNA sequence: TGTGCCAGCAGCGTTGGCAGCCAGACTAGTGGCTACACCTTC. Its protein product is CASSVGSQTSGYTF.

This clone has a handful of counts. The rearrangement uses TRBV10-3 and TRBJ2-6, with D maybe TRBD2 (6 bases). The CDR3 contains 15 residues. The germline gives CDR1 ENHRY, CDR2 SYGVKD. V lost 4 bases, J lost 2 bases, and 9 bases lay in between. The CDR3 nucleotides are TGTGCCATCAGTGCCGCGGGACCTGGGGCCAACGTCCTGACTTTC. Translation: CAISAAGPGANVLTF.

The sample holds a few counts of this clone. This chain connects TRBV25-1 to TRBJ1-3; D may be TRBD1 (6 bases). This CDR3 comprises 18 residues. Germline-derived CDR1 and CDR2 are MGHDK and SYGVNS. Trimming cost V 0 bases and J 0 bases, with 15 bases left between them. CDR3: CASSEYLTGPPSGNTIYF. DNA of the CDR3: TGTGCCAGCAGTGAATATTTGACAGGCCCACCCTCTGGAAACACCATATATTTT.

A single count supports this clone. The chain employs TRBV4-3 and TRBJ2-3, with 7 bases fitting TRBD1. The V segment lost 4 bases and the J segment 5 bases; nucleotides outside the gene matches: 3. The CDR3 runs 13 residues. The germline V gene encodes CDR1 LGHNA and CDR2 YSLEER. CDR3: CASSPRQGDTQYF. CDR3 sequence (DNA): TGCGCCAGCAGCCCCCGACAGGGAGATACGCAGTATTTT.

This clone was seen a few times. The chain couples TRBV9 to TRBJ2-1; a weak D match, TRBD1 (6 bases). The germline V gene has CDR1 SGDLS and CDR2 YYNGEE. The CDR3 runs 13 residues. V was cut by 0 bases and J by 6 bases, with 7 bases left in between. CDR3 sequence: CASSVDRANEQFF. CDR3 sequence (DNA): TGTGCCAGCAGCGTAGACAGGGCCAATGAGCAGTTCTTC.

This clone has a handful of counts. The rearrangement links TRBV6-5 to TRBJ2-2; possibly TRBD2 for D (6 bases). Germline assignment: CDR1 MNHEY and CDR2 SVGAGI. V gave up 8 bases and J gave up 1 base, with 11 bases separating them. This CDR3 has 14 residues. The CDR3 here is CASLRRGNTGELFF. The CDR3 nucleotides are TGTGCCAGCCTCCGGAGGGGGAACACCGGGGAGCTGTTTTTT.

The rearrangement links TRBV19 to TRBJ1-1; 7 bases align to TRBD1. CDR1 LNHDA and CDR2 SQIVND come from the germline V gene (reference sequence). The CDR3 runs 14 residues. Germline trimming cut 5 bases from V and 3 bases from J; bases unmatched to any gene: 6. CDR3 protein: CASSEGGKDTEAFF. As DNA, the CDR3 is TGTGCCAGTAGTGAAGGGGGCAAGGACACTGAAGCTTTCTTT.

This rearrangement joins TRBV6-4 to TRBJ1-1; tentative D call: TRBD1 (6 bases). Germline loops: CDR1 MRHNA, CDR2 SNTAGT. The germline V and J ends were trimmed by 5 bases and 3 bases, with 13 bases remaining between them. The CDR3 loop spans 14 amino acids. The CDR3 coding sequence is TGTGCCAGCAGTAGCCAAGGGGGGGACACTGAAGCTTTCTTT. Amino acid sequence: CASSSQGGDTEAFF.

The chain joins TRBV9 to TRBJ1-1; possibly TRBD1 for D (6 bases). The CDR3 consists of 15 residues. V shed 4 bases and J shed 0 bases, with 13 bases lying between them. The germline V gene encodes CDR1 SGDLS and CDR2 YYNGEE. This CDR3 is CASSPRGAVNTEAFF. DNA for the CDR3: TGTGCCAGCAGCCCCCGGGGGGCTGTGAACACTGAAGCTTTCTTT.

This clone was observed a few times. The V call is TRBV7-8, the J call TRBJ1-5; TRBD1 aligns across 8 bases. The CDR3 spans 16 residues. V trimming: 2 bases; J trimming: 4 bases; junction bases outside the gene matches: 7. Germline lookup yields CDR1 SGHVS and CDR2 FQNEAQ. CDR3 amino acids: CASSLTSGGSNQPQHF. The CDR3 DNA reads as TGTGCCAGCAGCTTAACGTCAGGGGGCTCAAATCAGCCCCAGCATTTT.

This chain links TRBV21-1 with TRBJ1-5. TRBV21-1 corresponds to a pseudogene. This CDR3 is 16 amino acids long. The CDR3 DNA sequence: TGTGCCAGCAGGGGATCCGGGGGAGCCAGCAATCAGCCCCAGCATTTT. Translating it yields CASRGSGGASNQPQHF.

The V call is TRBV30, the J call TRBJ1-4, with TRBD1 as a possible D gene (6 bases). V gave up 2 bases and J gave up 5 bases, with 9 bases separating them. In germline, CDR1 is GTSNPN, CDR2 SVGIG (reference sequence). The CDR3 covers 13 residues. The CDR3 spells CAWSSGQNEKLFF. In nucleotides, the CDR3 is TGTGCCTGGAGTTCCGGACAGAATGAAAAACTGTTTTTT.

V usage is TRBV27 and J usage is TRBJ1-5, with a tentative D call TRBD1 (5 bases). The CDR3 totals 15 residues. The V end lost 4 bases, the J end lost 3 bases, and 13 bases lay between the germline ends. Germline assignment: CDR1 MNHEY and CDR2 SMNVEV (reference sequence). CDR3 DNA: TGTGCCAGCAGTTCCGGGACGGGAGCCAATCAGCCCCAGCATTTT. This encodes CASSSGTGANQPQHF.

This clone has only one observation. The rearrangement uses TRBV11-3 and TRBJ2-4; a weak D match, TRBD2 (7 bases). CDR3 length equals 16 residues. Trimming shortened V by 3 bases and J by 10 bases, and 22 bases separated the two germline ends. Germline V gene lookup returns CDR1 SGHNT and CDR2 YENEEA. CDR3 sequence reads: CASSLIPGGRFGIQYF. CDR3 DNA: TGTGCCAGCAGCTTGATCCCGGGGGGCCGTTTTGGAATTCAGTACTTC.

The count of this clone is one. The CDR3 bases are TGTGCCAGCAGTTTCCAACTGAACTATGGCTACACCTTC. Translated, it gives CASSFQLNYGYTF. V is TRBV28 and J is TRBJ1-2; D remains unclear. Germline lookup yields CDR1 MDHEN and CDR2 SYDVKM. V lost 3 bases, J lost 2 bases, and 7 bases lay in between. CDR3 length: 13 residues.

The genes are TRBV11-3 and TRBJ2-3; D not certain. The V end was cut by 4 bases, the J end by 0 bases, with 5 bases between. The CDR3 is made up of 13 amino acids. The germline CDR1 and CDR2 sequences are SGHNT and YENEEA. The CDR3 loop is CASSSVSTDTQYF. In DNA form, the CDR3 reads TGTGCCAGCAGCTCTGTAAGCACAGATACGCAGTATTTT.